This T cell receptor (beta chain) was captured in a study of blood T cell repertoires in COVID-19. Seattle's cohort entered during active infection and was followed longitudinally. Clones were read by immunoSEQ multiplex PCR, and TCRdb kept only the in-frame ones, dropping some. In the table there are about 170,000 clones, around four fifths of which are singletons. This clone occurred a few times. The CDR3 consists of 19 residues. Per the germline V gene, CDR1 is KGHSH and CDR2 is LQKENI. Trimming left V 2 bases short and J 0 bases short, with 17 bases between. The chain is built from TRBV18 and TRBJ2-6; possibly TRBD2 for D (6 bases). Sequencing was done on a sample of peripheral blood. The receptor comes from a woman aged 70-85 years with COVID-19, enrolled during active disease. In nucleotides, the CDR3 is TGTGCCAGCTCACCAGGGGCAGGGAGGTCTGCCTCTGGGGCCAACGTCCTGACTTTC. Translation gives CASSPGAGRSASGANVLTF.